Listed here are 18 T cell receptor beta chains from one sample, sequenced in a study of shared clonotypes between healthy human individuals (TCRdb year 2020). Libraries came from the immunoSEQ multiplex PCR assay. TCRdb obtained this table from immuneACCESS and retained in-frame rearrangements with V and J assigned. These tables miss some clones; where compared with another copy, unresolved V genes account for less than half of the shortfall, and the remainder is unexplained. Counted in this sample were about 1,800,000 clones; less than 95% of them appeared once. The ten largest clonotypes hold 1% to 1.5% of the sample. For the CD8 naive samples, CD45RO-negative cells were positively selected for CCR7, yielding a CD45RA+CCR7+ population from which TemRA cells were excluded. Sequenced sample: naive CD8+ T cells sorted from blood. The cell subset or site label, read with the paper, signifies: CD45RA+CCR7+. These receptors were collected from a man younger than 30 in good health.

The chain employs TRBV5-6 and TRBJ2-4, with 7 bases that match TRBD2. J lost 7 bases, V lost 3 bases, and 7 bases had no gene match. Germline loops: CDR1 SGHDT, CDR2 YYEEEE. The CDR3 spans 14 residues. CDR3 sequence (DNA): TGTGCCAGCAGCTCTCTCGGGGAGGGGAACATTCAGTACTTC. It encodes CASSSLGEGNIQYF.

The chain combines TRBV27 with TRBJ2-3; D unclear. There are 12 residues in the CDR3. The V gene's germline CDR1 is MNHEY and CDR2 SMNVEV (reference sequence). The V and J ends lost 6 bases and 5 bases respectively, with 9 bases between them. CDR3 protein: CASSPWGDTQYF. CDR3 sequence (DNA): TGTGCCAGCAGCCCCTGGGGAGATACGCAGTATTTT.

For this clone: Additional DNA sequences in this sample encode the identical CDR3. The V gene is TRBV27, the J gene TRBJ2-3; no clear D. V was pared by 5 bases and J by 1 base, with 4 bases between. CDR1 MNHEY and CDR2 SMNVEV come from the germline V gene (reference sequence). The CDR3 is 12 amino acids. CDR3 amino acids: CASSPGTDTQYF. CDR3 coding DNA: TGTGCCAGCAGTCCAGGCACAGATACGCAGTATTTT.

The gene calls are TRBV19 and TRBJ1-1; D is perhaps TRBD1 (5 bases). V was cut by 5 bases and J by 1 base, with 8 bases left in between. The CDR3 length is 13 residues. Germline CDR1 is LNHDA and CDR2 is SQIVND (reference sequence). CDR3: CASSATENTEAFF. The DNA of the CDR3 is TGTGCCAGTAGTGCGACAGAGAACACTGAAGCTTTCTTT.

About this clone: Other nucleotide sequences from this sample produce the same CDR3. J is TRBJ1-2 and V is TRBV6-5; D uncertain. Trimming removed 2 bases from V and 4 bases from J, with 11 bases in between. The CDR3 sequence is 14 residues long. Germline CDR1 is MNHEY and CDR2 is SVGAGI. CDR3 bases: TGTGCCAGCAGTTACGTCGAGGGAGGCTATGGCTACACCTTC. It translates to CASSYVEGGYGYTF.

CDR3: CAISEGGQSYGYTF. The CDR3 DNA reads as TGTGCCATCAGTGAGGGCGGACAGAGCTATGGCTACACCTTC. The rearrangement joins TRBV10-3 to TRBJ1-2; D may be TRBD1 (6 bases). The V end was cut by 2 bases, the J end by 4 bases, with 11 bases between. Germline CDR1 reads ENHRY; CDR2 reads SYGVKD. The CDR3 runs 14 residues.

V usage is TRBV7-9 and J usage is TRBJ1-4; unclear D gene. Looked up from germline, CDR1 is SEHNR and CDR2 is FQNEAQ (reference sequence). The V end was cut by 4 bases, the J end by 5 bases, with 8 bases between. This CDR3 spans 13 amino acids. The CDR3 loop reads CASSYGSNEKLFF. The CDR3 region has the DNA TGTGCCAGCAGCTACGGGTCGAATGAAAAACTGTTTTTT.

The rearrangement joins TRBV15 to TRBJ2-6; D not certain. This CDR3 spans 17 amino acids. Trimming took 0 bases from V and 0 from J, leaving 9 bases between them. Germline V lookup: CDR1 LNHNV, CDR2 YYDKDF (reference sequence). In DNA, the CDR3 is TGTGCCACCAGCAGAGATCTGGGTACCTCTGGGGCCAACGTCCTGACTTTC. It encodes CATSRDLGTSGANVLTF.

This clone appeared a single time. A clone one base away is much larger, so this may be a read error. This sample includes further DNA sequences coding for the same CDR3. The J gene is TRBJ2-2, the V gene TRBV7-6; no clear D gene. Germline CDR1 SGHVS, CDR2 FNYEAQ. V gave up 1 base and J gave up 1 base, with 4 bases separating them. The CDR3 is 14 amino acids. The CDR3 here is CASSLGGNTGELFF. CDR3 in DNA: TGTGCCAGCAGCTTAGGGGGGAACACCGGGGAGCTGTTTTTT.

V is TRBV11-2 and J is TRBJ1-2; the D is unclear. Between the trimmed V and J ends, which lost 0 bases and 2 bases, there was a span of 7 bases. The CDR3 loop spans 14 amino acids. CDR1 and CDR2 (germline): SGHAT, FQNNGV. In nucleotides, the CDR3 is TGTGCCAGCAGCTTAGACGGCGGAAACTATGGCTACACCTTC. It is translated as CASSLDGGNYGYTF.

The count of this clone is one. CDR3 DNA: TGTGCCAGCAGCTTACAAACGAACACTGAAGCTTTCTTT. It specifies CASSLQTNTEAFF. V and J are TRBV7-9 and TRBJ1-1, with D unclear. The CDR3 sequence is 13 residues long. Germline CDR1 SEHNR, CDR2 FQNEAQ (reference sequence). V lost 2 bases and J lost 1, with 5 bases in between.

The chain employs TRBV6-6 and TRBJ1-5; D unclear. The CDR3 has 14 amino acids. Germline V gene data show CDR1 as MNHNY and CDR2 as SVGAGI (reference sequence). Trimming took 3 bases from V and 5 from J, leaving 11 bases between them. CDR3: CASSYSRRDQPQHF. CDR3 DNA sequence: TGTGCCAGCAGTTATTCGAGGAGGGATCAGCCCCAGCATTTT.

The V call is TRBV9, the J call TRBJ1-2, with D maybe TRBD1 (5 bases). The CDR3 extends over 13 amino acids. V was clipped by 3 bases and J by 8 bases, with 14 bases between them. From germline, CDR1 is SGDLS and CDR2 YYNGEE. The CDR3 region has the DNA TGTGCCAGCAGCGGAACTGACAGTAGAGGCTACACCTTC. It is translated as CASSGTDSRGYTF.

This clone was detected only once. CDR3 protein: CASSVARGPGEQFF. CDR3 DNA: TGTGCCAGCAGCGTAGCACGGGGTCCAGGAGAGCAGTTCTTC. This sequence joins TRBV9 and TRBJ2-1, with D perhaps matching TRBD2 (5 bases). The ends were cut back, 0 bases at V and 10 bases at J, with 14 bases in the middle. The CDR3 covers 14 residues. Per germline, CDR1 SGDLS and CDR2 YYNGEE.

The chain has TRBV2 and TRBJ1-2; D ambiguous. The germline V gene encodes CDR1 SNHLY and CDR2 FYNNEI. This CDR3 is 13 amino acids long. V dropped 5 bases and J dropped 0 bases, with 7 bases sitting between them. The DNA for the CDR3 is TGTGCCAGCAGTATCAGCCCTAACTATGGCTACACCTTC. Translating it yields CASSISPNYGYTF.

Of note for this clone: The sample has other DNA sequences that encode this CDR3 too. This rearrangement joins TRBV30 to TRBJ1-1; the D gene is possibly TRBD1 (6 bases). The CDR3 consists of 13 residues. CDR1 and CDR2 from the germline V gene are GTSNPN and SVGIG (reference sequence). Trimming cost V 0 bases and J 3 bases, with 8 bases left between them. As DNA, the CDR3 is TGTGCCTGGAGTGTACAGGGAGACACTGAAGCTTTCTTT. Protein: CAWSVQGDTEAFF.

The V gene is TRBV13, the J gene TRBJ1-1; TRBD1 agrees at 11 bases. The CDR3 has 16 amino acids. V gave up 3 bases and J gave up 4 bases; unmatched junction bases: 7. Per germline, CDR1 PRHDT and CDR2 FYEKMQ (reference sequence). This CDR3 is CASSFGDRGFGTEAFF. The CDR3 bases are TGTGCCAGCAGCTTTGGGGACAGGGGGTTTGGCACTGAAGCTTTCTTT.

This sequence joins TRBV28 and TRBJ2-1, with 8 bases identical to TRBD2. Trimming removed 6 bases from V and 7 bases from J; junction bases left unmatched: 17. Germline-derived CDR1 and CDR2 are MDHEN and SYDVKM. The CDR3 is 17 residues long. This CDR3 is CASSRSAASGPINEQFF. Written as DNA, the CDR3 is TGTGCCAGCAGCCGCTCCGCGGCTAGCGGGCCGATTAATGAGCAGTTCTTC.